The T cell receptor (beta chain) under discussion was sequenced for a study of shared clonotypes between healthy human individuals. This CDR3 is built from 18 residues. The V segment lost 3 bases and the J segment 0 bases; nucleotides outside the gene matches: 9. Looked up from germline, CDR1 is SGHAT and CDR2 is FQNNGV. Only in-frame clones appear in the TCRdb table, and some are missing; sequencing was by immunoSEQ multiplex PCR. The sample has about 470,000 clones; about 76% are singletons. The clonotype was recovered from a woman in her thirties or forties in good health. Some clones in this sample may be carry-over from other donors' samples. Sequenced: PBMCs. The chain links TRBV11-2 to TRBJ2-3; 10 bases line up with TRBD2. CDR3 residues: CASSFIGLAVYSTDTQYF. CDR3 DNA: TGTGCCAGCAGCTTTATTGGACTAGCGGTATATAGCACAGATACGCAGTATTTT.